The subject of this entry is one T cell receptor beta chain. The V end lost 4 bases, the J end lost 10 bases, and 14 bases lay between the germline ends. Germline V lookup: CDR1 LNHDA, CDR2 SQIVND (reference sequence). The CDR3 totals 13 residues. Random-hexamer reverse transcription was applied to roughly 0.5 to 1 ug RNA. The method of amplification for TCR beta CDR3 was immunoSEQ multiplex PCR, covering 54 Vbeta and 13 Jbeta. TCRdb processed the immunoSEQ multiplex PCR reads anew with MiXCR; each CDR3 protein has one entry. The sample holds 180,000 or so distinct CDR3 sequences, roughly 94% seen once. These data are taken from a study of CD8 T cells in Susac syndrome. Study-level background: Among sequenced Susac syndrome patients, over 5 had active disease and fewer than ten were in remission. There were Susac syndrome patients who were therapy-naive at blood draw, others on corticosteroids, and others on intravenous immunoglobulin alone.

Sequencing of TCR beta was performed on blood CD8+ and CD4+ T cells. Sequenced: CD4+ T cells from PBMCs. This chain connects TRBV19 to TRBJ2-1; perhaps TRBD2 as D (7 bases). This TCR was sampled from a human donor with Susac syndrome. In DNA, the CDR3 is TGTGCCAGTAGTACGTTACAGGGAGGGGAGCAGTTCTTC. Its translation: CASSTLQGGEQFF. Variable domain in full (rest from reference TRBV19 and TRBJ2-1): DGGITQSPKYLFRKEGQNVTLSCEQNLNHDAMYWYRQDPGQGLRLIYYSQIVNDFQKGDIAEGYSVSREKKESFPLTVTSAQKNPTAFYLCASSTLQGGEQFFGPGTRLTVL.